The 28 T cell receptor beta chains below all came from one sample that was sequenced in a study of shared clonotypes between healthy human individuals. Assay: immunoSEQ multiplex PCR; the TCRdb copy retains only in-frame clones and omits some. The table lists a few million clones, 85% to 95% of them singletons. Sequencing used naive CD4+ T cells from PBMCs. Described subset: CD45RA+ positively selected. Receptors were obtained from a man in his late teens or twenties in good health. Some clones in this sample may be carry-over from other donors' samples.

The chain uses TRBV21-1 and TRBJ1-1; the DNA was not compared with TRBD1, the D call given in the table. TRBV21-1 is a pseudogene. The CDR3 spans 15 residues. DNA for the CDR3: TGTGCCAGCAGCCGCCGACAGGGGTTGAACACTGAAGCTTTCTTT. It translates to CASSRRQGLNTEAFF.

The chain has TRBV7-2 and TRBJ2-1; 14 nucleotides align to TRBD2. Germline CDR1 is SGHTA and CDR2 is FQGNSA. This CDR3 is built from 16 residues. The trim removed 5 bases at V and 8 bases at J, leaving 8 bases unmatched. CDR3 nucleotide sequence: TGTGCCAGCAGCGTAGAAGGGACTAGCGGGAGTTATGAGCAGTTCTTC. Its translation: CASSVEGTSGSYEQFF.

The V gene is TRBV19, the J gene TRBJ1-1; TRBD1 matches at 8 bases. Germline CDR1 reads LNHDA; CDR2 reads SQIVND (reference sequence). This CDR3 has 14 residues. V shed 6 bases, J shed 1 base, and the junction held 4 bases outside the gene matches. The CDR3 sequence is CASSLTGANTEAFF. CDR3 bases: TGTGCCAGTAGCTTGACAGGGGCGAACACTGAAGCTTTCTTT.

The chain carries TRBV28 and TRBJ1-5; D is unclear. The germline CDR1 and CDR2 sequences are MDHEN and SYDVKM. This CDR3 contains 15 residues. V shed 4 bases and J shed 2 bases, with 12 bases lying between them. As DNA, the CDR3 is TGTGCCAGCAGTTCCCTCCGGGAGGGCAATCAGCCCCAGCATTTT. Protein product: CASSSLREGNQPQHF.

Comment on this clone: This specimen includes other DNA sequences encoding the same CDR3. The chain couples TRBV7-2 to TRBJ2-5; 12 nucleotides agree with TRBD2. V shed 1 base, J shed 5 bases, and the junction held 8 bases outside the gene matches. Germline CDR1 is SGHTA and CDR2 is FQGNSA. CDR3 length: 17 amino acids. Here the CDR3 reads CASSLGLAGGGQETQYF. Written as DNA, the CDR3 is TGTGCCAGCAGCTTAGGTCTAGCGGGAGGGGGGCAGGAGACCCAGTACTTC.

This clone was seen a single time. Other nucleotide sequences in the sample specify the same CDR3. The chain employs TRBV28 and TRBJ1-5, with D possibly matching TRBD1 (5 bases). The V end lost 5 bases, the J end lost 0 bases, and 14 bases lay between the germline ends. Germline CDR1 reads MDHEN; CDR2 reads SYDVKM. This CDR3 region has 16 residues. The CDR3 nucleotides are TGTGCCAGCAGTCCCCCGACAGTATATAGCAATCAGCCCCAGCATTTT. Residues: CASSPPTVYSNQPQHF. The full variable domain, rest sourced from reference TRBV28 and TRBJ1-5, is DVKVTQSSRYLVKRTGEKVFLECVQDMDHENMFWYRQDPGLGLRLIYFSYDVKMKEKGDIPEGYSVSREKKERFSLILESASTNQTSMYLCASSPPTVYSNQPQHFGDGTRLSIL.

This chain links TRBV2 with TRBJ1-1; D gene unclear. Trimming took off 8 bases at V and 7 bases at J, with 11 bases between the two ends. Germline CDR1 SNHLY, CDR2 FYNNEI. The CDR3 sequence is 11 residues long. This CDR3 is CASGTRVEAFF. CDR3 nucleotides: TGTGCCAGCGGAACCAGAGTTGAAGCTTTCTTT.

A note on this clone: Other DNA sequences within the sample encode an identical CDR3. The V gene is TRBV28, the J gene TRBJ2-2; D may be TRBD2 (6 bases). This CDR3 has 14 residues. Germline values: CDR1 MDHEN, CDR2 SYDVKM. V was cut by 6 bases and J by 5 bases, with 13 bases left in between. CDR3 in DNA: TGTGCCAGCAGCTTAGCCGGAGGGACCGGGGAGCTGTTTTTT. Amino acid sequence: CASSLAGGTGELFF.

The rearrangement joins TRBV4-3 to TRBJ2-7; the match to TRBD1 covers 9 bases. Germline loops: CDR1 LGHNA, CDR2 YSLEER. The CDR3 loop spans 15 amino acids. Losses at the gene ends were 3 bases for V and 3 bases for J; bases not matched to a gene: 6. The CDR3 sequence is CASSHHRDRVYEQYF. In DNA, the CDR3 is TGCGCCAGCAGCCACCACCGGGACAGGGTCTACGAGCAGTACTTC.

The CDR3 bases are TGTGCCAGCAGACTTAGACGGCCTGTAGATACGCAGTATTTT. Translation gives CASRLRRPVDTQYF. The rearrangement joins TRBV28 to TRBJ2-3; no firm D call. The CDR3 length is 14 residues. The V end lost 6 bases, the J end lost 5 bases, and 15 bases lay between the germline ends. The germline V gene encodes CDR1 MDHEN and CDR2 SYDVKM.

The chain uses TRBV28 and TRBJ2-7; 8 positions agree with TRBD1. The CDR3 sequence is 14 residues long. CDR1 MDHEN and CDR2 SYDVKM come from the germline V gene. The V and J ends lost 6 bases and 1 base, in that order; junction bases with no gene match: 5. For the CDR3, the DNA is TGTGCCAGCAGAATGACAGGGGATTCCTACGAGCAGTACTTC. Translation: CASRMTGDSYEQYF. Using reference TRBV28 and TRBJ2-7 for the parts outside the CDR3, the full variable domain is DVKVTQSSRYLVKRTGEKVFLECVQDMDHENMFWYRQDPGLGLRLIYFSYDVKMKEKGDIPEGYSVSREKKERFSLILESASTNQTSMYLCASRMTGDSYEQYFGPGTRLTVT.

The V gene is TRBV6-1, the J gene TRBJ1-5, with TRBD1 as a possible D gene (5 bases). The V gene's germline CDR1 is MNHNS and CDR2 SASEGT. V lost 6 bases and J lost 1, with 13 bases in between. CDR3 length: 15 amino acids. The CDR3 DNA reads TGTGCCAGCAGGAGGACATTAGAGAGCAATCAGCCCCAGCATTTT. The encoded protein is CASRRTLESNQPQHF.

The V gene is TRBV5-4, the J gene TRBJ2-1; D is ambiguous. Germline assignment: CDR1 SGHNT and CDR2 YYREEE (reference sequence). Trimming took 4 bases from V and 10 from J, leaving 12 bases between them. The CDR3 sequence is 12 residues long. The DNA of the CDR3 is TGTGCCAGCAGCCCGGACCAGGACGAGCAGTTCTTC. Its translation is CASSPDQDEQFF.

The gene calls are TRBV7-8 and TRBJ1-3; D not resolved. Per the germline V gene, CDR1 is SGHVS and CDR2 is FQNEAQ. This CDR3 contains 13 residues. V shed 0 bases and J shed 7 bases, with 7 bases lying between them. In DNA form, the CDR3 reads TGTGCCAGCAGCTTAGCGGGAAGCAACACCATATATTTT. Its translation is CASSLAGSNTIYF.

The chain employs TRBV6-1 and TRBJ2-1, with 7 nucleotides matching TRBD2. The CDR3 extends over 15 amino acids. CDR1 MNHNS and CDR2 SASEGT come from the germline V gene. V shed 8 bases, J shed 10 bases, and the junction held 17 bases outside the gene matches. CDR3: CASARGREGPREQFF. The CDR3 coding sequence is TGTGCCAGCGCTCGGGGGAGGGAGGGCCCCCGGGAGCAGTTCTTC.

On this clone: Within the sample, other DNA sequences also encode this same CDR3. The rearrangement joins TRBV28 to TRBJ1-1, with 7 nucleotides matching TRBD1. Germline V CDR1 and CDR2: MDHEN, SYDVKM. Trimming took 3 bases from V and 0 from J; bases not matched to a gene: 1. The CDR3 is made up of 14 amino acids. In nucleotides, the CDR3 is TGTGCCAGCAGTTTCGGGACAGTGAACACTGAAGCTTTCTTT. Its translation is CASSFGTVNTEAFF.

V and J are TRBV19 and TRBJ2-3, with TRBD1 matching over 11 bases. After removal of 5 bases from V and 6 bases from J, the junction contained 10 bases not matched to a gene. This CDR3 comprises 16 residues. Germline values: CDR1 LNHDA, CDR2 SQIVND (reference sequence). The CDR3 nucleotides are TGTGCCAGTAGTCCCCGGGACAGGGGGAGGCGGGATACGCAGTATTTT. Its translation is CASSPRDRGRRDTQYF. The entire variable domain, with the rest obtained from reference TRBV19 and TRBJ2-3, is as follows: DGGITQSPKYLFRKEGQNVTLSCEQNLNHDAMYWYRQDPGQGLRLIYYSQIVNDFQKGDIAEGYSVSREKKESFPLTVTSAQKNPTAFYLCASSPRDRGRRDTQYFGPGTRLTVL.

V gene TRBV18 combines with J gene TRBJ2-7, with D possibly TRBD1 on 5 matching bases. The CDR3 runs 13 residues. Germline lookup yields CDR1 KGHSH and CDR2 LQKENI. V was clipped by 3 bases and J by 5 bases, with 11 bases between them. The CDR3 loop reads CASSPAQGHEQYF. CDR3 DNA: TGTGCCAGCTCACCCGCGCAGGGCCACGAGCAGTACTTC.

This chain's CDR3 is CAWSGQGALDTIYF. As DNA, the CDR3 is TGTGCCTGGAGCGGACAGGGGGCTTTAGACACCATATATTTT. This chain connects TRBV30 to TRBJ1-3; 11 nucleotides agree with TRBD1. The germline V gene encodes CDR1 GTSNPN and CDR2 SVGIG (reference sequence). V shed 3 bases, J shed 8 bases, and the junction held 6 bases outside the gene matches. The CDR3 runs 14 residues.

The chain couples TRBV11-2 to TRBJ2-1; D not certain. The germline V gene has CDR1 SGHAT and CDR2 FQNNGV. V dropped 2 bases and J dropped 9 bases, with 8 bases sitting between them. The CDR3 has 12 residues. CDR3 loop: CASSLSYGEQFF. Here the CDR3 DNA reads TGTGCCAGCAGCTTATCCTATGGTGAGCAGTTCTTC.

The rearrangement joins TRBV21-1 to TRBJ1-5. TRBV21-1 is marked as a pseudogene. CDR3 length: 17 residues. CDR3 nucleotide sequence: TGTGCCAGCAGCATTCCTAGTCGGGCGGCAAAGAATCAGCCCCAGCATTTT. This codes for CASSIPSRAAKNQPQHF.

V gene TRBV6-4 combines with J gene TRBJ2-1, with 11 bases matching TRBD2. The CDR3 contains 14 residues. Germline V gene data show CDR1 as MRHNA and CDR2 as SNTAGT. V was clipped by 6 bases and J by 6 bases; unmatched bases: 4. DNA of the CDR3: TGTGCCAGCAGCGCCCTAGCGGGAGGCAATGAGCAGTTCTTC. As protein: CASSALAGGNEQFF.

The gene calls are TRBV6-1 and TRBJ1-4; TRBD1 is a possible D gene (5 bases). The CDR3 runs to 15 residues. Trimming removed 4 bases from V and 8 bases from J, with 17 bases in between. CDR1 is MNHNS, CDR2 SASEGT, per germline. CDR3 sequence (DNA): TGTGCCAGCAGTGGCCCCGGGACTTTAGGGGAAAAACTGTTTTTT. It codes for CASSGPGTLGEKLFF.

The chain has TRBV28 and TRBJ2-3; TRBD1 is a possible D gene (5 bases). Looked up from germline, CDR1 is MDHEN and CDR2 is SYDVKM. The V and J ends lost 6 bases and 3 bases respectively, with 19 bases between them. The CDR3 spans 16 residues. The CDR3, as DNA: TGTGCCAGCAGGGGGTTTCAGGGTGGAAGGACAGATACGCAGTATTTT. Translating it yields CASRGFQGGRTDTQYF.

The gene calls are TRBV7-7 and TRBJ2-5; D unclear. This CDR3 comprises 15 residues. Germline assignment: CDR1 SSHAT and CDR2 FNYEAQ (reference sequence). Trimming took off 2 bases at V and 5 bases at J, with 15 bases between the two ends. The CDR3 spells CASSLMAAPEETQYF. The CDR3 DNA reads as TGTGCCAGCAGCTTAATGGCGGCCCCCGAGGAGACCCAGTACTTC.

CDR3 in amino acids: CASSSLGTDGYTF. The CDR3 DNA follows: TGTGCCAGCAGCTCACTAGGGACAGATGGCTACACCTTC. V gene TRBV5-5 combines with J gene TRBJ1-2; 7 bases line up with TRBD1. The CDR3 runs to 13 residues. Looked up from germline, CDR1 is SGHKS and CDR2 is YYEKEE (reference sequence). J was trimmed by 6 bases and V by 3 bases; bases with no gene match: 5.

CDR3 in DNA: TGTGCCAGCAGCTTGGCCACAGGACTAGCCAAAAACATTCAGTACTTC. Amino acid sequence: CASSLATGLAKNIQYF. The chain combines TRBV5-8 with TRBJ2-4, with D possibly being TRBD1 or TRBD2 (5 bases each). V was clipped by 0 bases and J by 0 bases, with 10 bases between them. The V gene's germline CDR1 is SGHTS and CDR2 YDEGEE. The CDR3 has 16 residues.

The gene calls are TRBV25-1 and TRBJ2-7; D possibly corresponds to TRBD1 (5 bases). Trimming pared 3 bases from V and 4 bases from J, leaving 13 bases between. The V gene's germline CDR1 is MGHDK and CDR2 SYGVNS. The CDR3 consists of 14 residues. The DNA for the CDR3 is TGTGCCAGCAGTGATTATAGGGGCTCGTACGAGCAGTACTTC. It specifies CASSDYRGSYEQYF.